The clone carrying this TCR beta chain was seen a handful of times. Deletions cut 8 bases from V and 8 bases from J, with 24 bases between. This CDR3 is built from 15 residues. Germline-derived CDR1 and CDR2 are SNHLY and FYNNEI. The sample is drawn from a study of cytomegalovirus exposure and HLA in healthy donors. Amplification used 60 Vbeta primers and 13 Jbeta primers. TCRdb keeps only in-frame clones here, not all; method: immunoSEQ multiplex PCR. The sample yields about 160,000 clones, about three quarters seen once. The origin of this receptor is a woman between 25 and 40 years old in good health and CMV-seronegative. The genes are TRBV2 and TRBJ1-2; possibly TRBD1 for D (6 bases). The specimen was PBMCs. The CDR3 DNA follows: TGTGCCAGCCGAAAAATCAGGGGCGAGGGAGGGGGCTACACCTTC. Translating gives CASRKIRGEGGGYTF. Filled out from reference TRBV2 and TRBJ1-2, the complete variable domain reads EPEVTQTPSHQVTQMGQEVILRCVPISNHLYFYWYRQILGQKVEFLVSFYNNEISEKSEIFDDQFSVERPDGSNFTLKIRSTKLEDSAMYFCASRKIRGEGGGYTFGSGTRLTVV.